This TCR beta chain was observed in a study of beta chain features in type 1 diabetes. Study overall: Cell yields, gender and age were comparable in patients and healthy donors. Overall study findings and caveats: The naive, central memory and Treg TCRB repertoires looked more alike in patients than they did in healthy donors. Over-representation of high TCR-expressing cells was a possible consequence of cDNA sequencing. There were fewer insertions and more deletions at the VDJ junctions of type 1 diabetes patients. A moderate, significant TCRB CDR3 shortening appeared in type 1 diabetes across four CD4+ subsets.

A remark on this clone: Its antigen is undetermined.

Expressed TCRB transcripts were sequenced because the isolated RNA had all been reverse transcribed beforehand. Profiling relied on immunoSEQ multiplex PCR, and the TCRdb table lists in-frame clones only, not all of them. The sample holds 600,000 to 700,000 clones, roughly 12% seen once. The receptor was isolated from a man aged 25 to 40 with type 1 diabetes. The sample consisted of naive CD4+ T cells from blood.

DNA of the CDR3: TGTGCCAGCAGGCCGGCCCCTCGGGACAACGGGGAGCTGTTTTTT. As protein: CASRPAPRDNGELFF. The chain links TRBV7-2 to TRBJ2-2, with a possible D match to TRBD1 (6 bases). The CDR3 loop spans 15 amino acids. With 6 bases removed from V and 7 bases from J, the gap between germline ends came to 18 bases. Germline CDR1 SGHTA, CDR2 FQGNSA.